The 27 T cell receptor beta chains presented below share a single source sample, sequenced in a study of T cells in tumors after PD-1 blockade. Using immunoSEQ multiplex PCR, the repertoire was profiled, and TCRdb retains in-frame clones only, with some absent. This sample yields roughly 13,000 clones, of which around two thirds are seen a single time; 25% to 35% belongs to the top ten. This specimen consisted of tumor tissue, obtained after anti-PD-1 treatment. These receptor sequences come from a human donor with cutaneous squamous cell carcinoma.

The chain combines TRBV5-4 with TRBJ2-5, with TRBD2 matching over 7 bases. The J segment lost 3 bases and the V segment lost 4 bases, leaving 6 bases of the junction unmatched. The CDR3 loop spans 14 amino acids. CDR1 and CDR2 (germline): SGHNT, YYREEE (reference sequence). The CDR3 here is CASSRGSDKETQYF. The CDR3 region has the DNA TGTGCCAGCAGCCGCGGGAGTGACAAAGAGACCCAGTACTTC.

This clone was observed a single time. The rearrangement uses TRBV5-6 and TRBJ2-3; the D gene could be TRBD1 or TRBD2 (6 bases each). The CDR3 runs 14 residues. Germline CDR1 reads SGHDT; CDR2 reads YYEEEE. V was shortened by 4 bases and J by 6 bases, with 15 bases between the two germline ends. This chain's CDR3 is CASSTYGGLDTQYF. CDR3 sequence (DNA): TGTGCCAGCAGCACGTACGGGGGCCTGGATACGCAGTATTTT.

The V gene is TRBV4-1, the J gene TRBJ2-5; D call uncertain. V was pared by 5 bases and J by 2 bases, with 9 bases between. Germline V gene data show CDR1 as MGHRA and CDR2 as YSYEKL. The length of the CDR3 is 13 residues. The CDR3 here is CASSRALQETQYF. The CDR3 nucleotides read TGCGCCAGCAGCAGGGCCCTTCAAGAGACCCAGTACTTC.

The V call is TRBV14, the J call TRBJ2-2; weak D call: TRBD1 (6 bases). CDR1 and CDR2 from the germline V gene are SGHDN and FVKESK. The CDR3 contains 14 residues. V shed 7 bases and J shed 4 bases, with 13 bases lying between them. CDR3 coding DNA: TGTGCCAGCAAGAGGCAGGGGACCACCGGGGAGCTGTTTTTT. Translation: CASKRQGTTGELFF.

The V and J genes are TRBV5-4 and TRBJ2-1; 9 bases align to TRBD2. Germline V gene sequence: CDR1 SGHNT, CDR2 YYREEE (reference sequence). This CDR3 contains 16 residues. Losses at the gene ends were 2 bases for V and 7 bases for J; bases not matched to a gene: 10. For the CDR3, the DNA is TGTGCCAGCAGCTTTCCCGCGGGAGGGCCTCATAATGAGCAGTTCTTC. Translation gives CASSFPAGGPHNEQFF.

This chain joins TRBV3-1 (or the pseudogene TRBV3-2) and TRBJ2-6; a possible D gene is TRBD1 (6 bases). Trimming shortened V by 4 bases and J by 0 bases, and 19 bases separated the two germline ends. The CDR3 spans 19 residues. Germline-derived CDR1 and CDR2 are LGHDT and YNNKEL (reference sequence). Written as DNA, the CDR3 is TGTGCCAGCAGCCCCGTACAGGGTCTCAACTTCTCTGGGGCCAACGTCCTGACTTTC. This gives the protein CASSPVQGLNFSGANVLTF.

The V call is TRBV6-5, the J call TRBJ1-1; 9 bases line up with TRBD1. V was pared by 9 bases and J by 6 bases, with 11 bases of the junction left unmatched. This CDR3 has 14 residues. In germline, CDR1 is MNHEY, CDR2 SVGAGI. CDR3 in amino acids: CASRDRVVVAEAFF. The CDR3 DNA reads as TGTGCCAGTCGGGACAGGGTGGTCGTCGCTGAAGCTTTCTTT.

CDR3 sequence: CASSLLNSGGTDTQYF. The DNA of the CDR3 is TGTGCCAGCAGCTTGCTCAATTCAGGAGGCACAGATACGCAGTATTTT. The J gene is TRBJ2-3, the V gene TRBV5-4; D uncertain. The V end was cut by 1 base, the J end by 1 base, with 13 bases between. From germline, CDR1 is SGHNT and CDR2 YYREEE (reference sequence). The CDR3 consists of 16 residues. The full variable domain, rest sourced from reference TRBV5-4 and TRBJ2-3, is ETGVTQSPTHLIKTRGQQVTLRCSSQSGHNTVSWYQQALGQGPQFIFQYYREEENGRGNFPPRFSGLQFPNYSSELNVNALELDDSALYLCASSLLNSGGTDTQYFGPGTRLTVL.

The chain couples TRBV2 to TRBJ2-5; TRBD2 aligns across 9 bases. Germline loops: CDR1 SNHLY, CDR2 FYNNEI. This CDR3 is built from 15 residues. The V and J ends lost 5 bases and 4 bases, in that order; junction bases with no gene match: 8. CDR3: CASSRLEAGGETQYF. CDR3 nucleotides: TGTGCCAGCAGTCGTCTAGAAGCGGGGGGAGAGACCCAGTACTTC. Filled out from reference TRBV2 and TRBJ2-5, the complete variable domain reads EPEVTQTPSHQVTQMGQEVILRCVPISNHLYFYWYRQILGQKVEFLVSFYNNEISEKSEIFDDQFSVERPDGSNFTLKIRSTKLEDSAMYFCASSRLEAGGETQYFGPGTRLLVL.

The chain joins TRBV6-5 to TRBJ2-2, with 9 bases aligning to TRBD1. The CDR3 runs 15 residues. Germline-derived CDR1 and CDR2 are MNHEY and SVGAGI. V was clipped by 6 bases and J by 3 bases; unmatched bases: 5. The CDR3 is CASRTTGGYTGELFF. Written as DNA, the CDR3 is TGTGCCAGCAGAACAACAGGGGGCTACACCGGGGAGCTGTTTTTT.

This clone was seen more than once but under ten times. V is TRBV5-1 and J is TRBJ1-2; 7 positions match TRBD1. This CDR3 has 14 residues. Germline lookup yields CDR1 SGHRS and CDR2 YFSETQ. Unmatched junction bases numbered 3, after V lost 3 bases and J lost 1 base. CDR3 protein: CASSWGQNNYGYTF. In DNA form, the CDR3 reads TGCGCCAGCAGCTGGGGACAGAATAACTATGGCTACACCTTC.

This clone was seen a handful of times. The chain recombines TRBV10-1 with TRBJ1-2; D unclear. This CDR3 contains 14 residues. Germline CDR1 WNHNN, CDR2 SYGVQD (reference sequence). The V and J ends lost 6 bases and 4 bases respectively, with 15 bases between them. CDR3 sequence: CASSPAGEAYGYTF. CDR3 DNA: TGCGCCAGCAGCCCCGCCGGGGAAGCCTATGGCTACACCTTC.

The chain joins TRBV19 to TRBJ1-1, with TRBD1 as a possible D gene (5 bases). Trimming stripped 3 bases from V and 3 bases from J, with 14 bases between. CDR3 length: 15 residues. Germline V gene sequence: CDR1 LNHDA, CDR2 SQIVND (reference sequence). This CDR3 is CASSIGQRGHTEAFF. Here the CDR3 DNA reads TGTGCCAGTAGTATCGGGCAAAGGGGTCACACTGAAGCTTTCTTT.

The genes are TRBV3-1 (or the pseudogene TRBV3-2) and TRBJ2-2; 7 bases line up with TRBD2. CDR3 size: 17 residues. CDR1 is LGHDT, CDR2 YNNKEL, per germline (reference sequence). J gave up 4 bases and V 1 base, and 9 bases lay outside the gene matches. In DNA form, the CDR3 reads TGTGCCAGCAGCCAAGCTCTGCTAGCGGTTCTCACCGGGGAGCTGTTTTTT. It is translated as CASSQALLAVLTGELFF.

This sequence joins TRBV2 and TRBJ2-2; tentative D call: TRBD1 (6 bases). Germline V gives CDR1 SNHLY, CDR2 FYNNEI. The CDR3 is made up of 16 amino acids. Trimming pared 2 bases from V and 4 bases from J, leaving 14 bases between. The CDR3 DNA sequence: TGTGCCAGCAGTGAACGTACAGGGCGTCGCACCGGGGAGCTGTTTTTT. Translating gives CASSERTGRRTGELFF. Based on the CDR3 plus reference TRBV2 and TRBJ2-2, the full variable domain is EPEVTQTPSHQVTQMGQEVILRCVPISNHLYFYWYRQILGQKVEFLVSFYNNEISEKSEIFDDQFSVERPDGSNFTLKIRSTKLEDSAMYFCASSERTGRRTGELFFGEGSRLTVL.

This chain joins TRBV3-1 (or the pseudogene TRBV3-2) and TRBJ1-3; a weak D match, TRBD1 (5 bases). Trimming removed 2 bases at V and 3 bases at J, with 8 bases between. The CDR3 sequence is 14 residues long. Germline CDR1 LGHDT, CDR2 YNNKEL (reference sequence). The CDR3 bases are TGTGCCAGCAGCCAACCAGGGAGTGGAAACACCATATATTTT. This gives the protein CASSQPGSGNTIYF.

The chain is built from TRBV28 and TRBJ1-1; unclear D gene. Germline values: CDR1 MDHEN, CDR2 SYDVKM. V was pared by 6 bases and J by 5 bases, with 7 bases between. The CDR3 length is 11 residues. Here the CDR3 DNA reads TGTGCCAGCAGCAAACTAACTGAAGCTTTCTTT. Amino acid sequence: CASSKLTEAFF.

The chain uses TRBV4-1 and TRBJ2-5; no definite D call. The germline V gene has CDR1 MGHRA and CDR2 YSYEKL. The V end lost 0 bases, the J end lost 1 base, and 9 bases lay between the germline ends. This CDR3 spans 15 amino acids. In DNA form, the CDR3 reads TGCGCCAGCAGCCAAGATAGAAACCGCCAAGAGACCCAGTACTTC. This sequence encodes CASSQDRNRQETQYF.

This rearrangement joins TRBV18 to TRBJ2-5; D is undetermined. The CDR3 loop spans 14 amino acids. V dropped 2 bases and J dropped 4 bases, with 11 bases sitting between them. Germline V gene sequence: CDR1 KGHSH, CDR2 LQKENI. CDR3 in DNA: TGTGCCAGCTCACCAACGACCCTACCAGAGACCCAGTACTTC. Encoded protein: CASSPTTLPETQYF.

This clone was counted only a few times. V usage is TRBV6-2 or TRBV6-3 and J usage is TRBJ2-7; D may be TRBD2 (6 bases). Trimming stripped 5 bases from V and 0 bases from J, with 11 bases between. The CDR3 has 14 residues. CDR1 is MNHEY, CDR2 SVGEGT, per germline. As DNA, the CDR3 is TGTGCCAGCAGTACAGACGGGAGCTCCTACGAGCAGTACTTC. This encodes CASSTDGSSYEQYF.

The chain carries TRBV24-1 and TRBJ2-3, with D possibly matching TRBD2 (5 bases). CDR3 size: 17 residues. Germline CDR1 reads KGHDR; CDR2 reads SFDVKD. V was clipped by 2 bases and J by 0 bases, with 14 bases between them. CDR3 nucleotides: TGTGCCACCAGTGATTCCTCGGGAAGTGATAGCACAGATACGCAGTATTTT. Residues: CATSDSSGSDSTDTQYF.

This clone appeared once. The chain has TRBV7-9 and TRBJ1-1; D gene uncertain. Germline V lookup: CDR1 SEHNR, CDR2 FQNEAQ (reference sequence). V was cut by 4 bases and J by 1 base, with 10 bases left in between. This CDR3 is built from 14 residues. CDR3 amino acids: CASSYTSGNTEAFF. As DNA, the CDR3 is TGTGCCAGCAGCTACACCTCAGGGAACACTGAAGCTTTCTTT.

The rearrangement links TRBV27 to TRBJ2-7; TRBD2 aligns across 7 bases. Per germline, CDR1 MNHEY and CDR2 SMNVEV (reference sequence). V gave up 2 bases and J gave up 4 bases; unmatched junction bases: 2. This CDR3 has 13 residues. In DNA, the CDR3 is TGTGCCAGCAGTTTAGGGCGGGGGTACGAGCAGTACTTC. It encodes CASSLGRGYEQYF.

This clone has only a few counts. This chain links TRBV9 with TRBJ2-1, with a possible D match to TRBD2 (6 bases). Germline values: CDR1 SGDLS, CDR2 YYNGEE. This CDR3 is 15 amino acids long. Trimming removed 6 bases from V and 4 bases from J, with 17 bases in between. The CDR3 region has the DNA TGTGCCAGCAAGATGGGCGGGGACCTATACAATGAGCAGTTCTTC. This encodes CASKMGGDLYNEQFF.

V usage is TRBV5-1 and J usage is TRBJ2-1, with D possibly being TRBD2 (5 bases). V lost 2 bases to trimming and J lost 4 bases, with 16 bases between them. The germline gives CDR1 SGHRS, CDR2 YFSETQ. This CDR3 is 16 amino acids long. In DNA form, the CDR3 reads TGCGCCAGCAGCTTATCGGGAAGGGCCGAATACAATGAGCAGTTCTTC. It encodes CASSLSGRAEYNEQFF.

The chain links TRBV7-9 to TRBJ2-7; 10 bases are shared with TRBD2. The CDR3 is made up of 15 amino acids. V lost 5 bases and J lost 2; bases outside the gene matches: 6. Germline loops: CDR1 SEHNR, CDR2 FQNEAQ (reference sequence). CDR3 DNA: TGTGCCAGCAGCCCCGGACTAGCGGCGACCTACGAGCAGTACTTC. This gives the protein CASSPGLAATYEQYF.

The chain links TRBV13 to TRBJ2-7; perhaps TRBD2 as D (5 bases). This CDR3 has 15 residues. Germline V gene lookup returns CDR1 PRHDT and CDR2 FYEKMQ (reference sequence). V was clipped by 2 bases and J by 4 bases, with 15 bases between them. The CDR3 bases are TGTGCCAGCAGCTTATTGTCAAGGGCGGGTTACGAGCAGTACTTC. Protein product: CASSLLSRAGYEQYF.